A selection of T cell receptor beta chains follows, all from one sample in a study of blood T cell repertoires in COVID-19. TCRdb's copy holds only in-frame clones and misses some; the assay was immunoSEQ multiplex PCR. In the table there are some 20,000 clones, about 86% of which are singletons. The specimen sequenced was peripheral blood. The receptors stem from a human donor in a cohort sampled during active COVID-19. The CDR3 runs from the conserved cysteine through the conserved F or W. The order of the fields is D gene, V gene, clone size, J gene, CDR3 DNA, CDR3 protein. A D gene is named only where the DNA matches it firmly. Size tells how often a clone was seen (once, few, many) or the class of an expanded clone, and some rows leave it out.

-,TRBV7-2,-,TRBJ2-1,TGTGCCAGCAGCTTAGAGCTAGGAAAGCGGGACAATGAGCAGTTCTTC,CASSLELGKRDNEQFF
TRBD1,TRBV6-5,-,TRBJ1-2,TGTGCCAGCAGTTACTCGACCGGACAGGGACACTATGGCTACACCTTC,CASSYSTGQGHYGYTF
-,TRBV5-1,-,TRBJ1-2,TGCGCCAGCAGCGACCAACCAGGCCGAACGGGCTACACCTTC,CASSDQPGRTGYTF
-,TRBV6-1,-,TRBJ2-7,TGTGCCAGCAGTGAAGGACAGGCTATCTCCTACGAGCAGTACTTC,CASSEGQAISYEQYF
-,TRBV4-1,-,TRBJ2-1,TGCGCCAGCAGCCAGGTAGACTTATTCTCCTACAATGAGCAGTTCTTC,CASSQVDLFSYNEQFF
TRBD2,TRBV7-6,-,TRBJ2-1,TGTGCCAGCACCCACCAACCGGGACTAGCGGGAGGGGACTCCTACAATGAGCAGTTCTTC,CASTHQPGLAGGDSYNEQFF
TRBD2,TRBV27,-,TRBJ2-1,TGTGCCAGTCTAGGTCTAGCGGGAGGTAATGAGCAGTTCTTC,CASLGLAGGNEQFF
-,TRBV7-2,-,TRBJ2-1,TGTGCCAGCAGCTTTAGTGGCAGGGAATACAATGAGCAGTTCTTC,CASSFSGREYNEQFF
-,TRBV6-6,-,TRBJ1-1,TGTGCCAGCAGTTACTCGGAGGGTAACACTGAAGCTTTCTTT,CASSYSEGNTEAFF
TRBD1,TRBV6-5,-,TRBJ1-2,TGTGCCAGCTACCGAACAGGGGGCTATGGCTACACCTTC,CASYRTGGYGYTF
TRBD2,TRBV29-1,-,TRBJ2-1,TGCAGCGTCGGGACTAGCGCGAACAATGAGCAGTTCTTC,CSVGTSANNEQFF
-,TRBV5-1,-,TRBJ1-1,TGCGCCAGCAGCTTGGCTACGGGCACTGAAGCTTTCTTT,CASSLATGTEAFF
TRBD2,TRBV2,-,TRBJ2-5,TGTGCCAGCAGTGAACCCACTAGCGGGAGCCCCGGTGGGGAGACCCAGTACTTC,CASSEPTSGSPGGETQYF
TRBD2,TRBV9,few,TRBJ2-1,TGTGCCAGCAGCGCGAGCCTAGCGGGAGGTGAGCAGTTCTTC,CASSASLAGGEQFF
-,TRBV27,-,TRBJ1-5,TGTGCCAGCAGTTTAGCGGGACTGACCAATCAGCCCCAGCATTTT,CASSLAGLTNQPQHF
TRBD1,TRBV5-4,-,TRBJ2-3,TGTGCCAGCAGCGTGGACAGGGCTTCTAGCACAGATACGCAGTATTTT,CASSVDRASSTDTQYF
-,TRBV5-1,-,TRBJ2-5,TGCGCCAGCAAAGAAGGAGGTTCCCAAGAGACCCAGTACTTC,CASKEGGSQETQYF
TRBD2,TRBV7-9,few,TRBJ2-3,TGTGCCAGCAGCCTGGCTAGCGGGAGCACAGATACGCAGTATTTT,CASSLASGSTDTQYF
-,TRBV11-2,-,TRBJ2-1,TGTGCCAGCAGCTTACAGGGCGATGAGCAGTTCTTC,CASSLQGDEQFF
TRBD2,TRBV28,once,TRBJ2-2,TGTGCCAGCAGTTTATCGGGAACTAGCGGCCCCCGAGAGGAGCTGTTTTTT,CASSLSGTSGPREELFF
-,TRBV5-6,-,TRBJ2-7,TGTGCCAGCAGCTTCTCTGACGAGCAGTACTTC,CASSFSDEQYF
TRBD2,TRBV6-1,few,TRBJ2-3,TGTGCCAGCAGTGAACGGCAGCGGGGATGGGCTAGCACAGATACGCAGTATTTT,CASSERQRGWASTDTQYF
-,TRBV3-1/TRBV3-2,-,TRBJ2-2,TGTGCCAGCAGCCAAGAAAGGGGCACCGGGGAGCTGTTTTTT,CASSQERGTGELFF
-,TRBV28,-,TRBJ2-7,TGTGCCAGCATACAGGATTTGAGCTCCTACGAGCAGTACTTC,CASIQDLSSYEQYF
-,TRBV6-5,-,TRBJ2-6,TGTGCCAGCAGTTCCAGGGGTATAACTGGGGCCAACGTCCTGACTTTC,CASSSRGITGANVLTF
-,TRBV11-2,-,TRBJ1-4,TGTGCCAGCAGCACAACAGGGACAACTAATGAAAAACTGTTTTTT,CASSTTGTTNEKLFF
TRBD2,TRBV28,-,TRBJ2-2,TGTGCCAGCAGTTCGAATAGCGGGAGGTCCGGGGAGCTGTTTTTT,CASSSNSGRSGELFF
TRBD2,TRBV7-8,-,TRBJ2-1,TGTGCCAGCAGCGCACAAGGACTAGTATCGTTCTTC,CASSAQGLVSFF
TRBD2,TRBV5-1,-,TRBJ2-1,TGCGCCAGCAGCTTATTTAGCGGGGGGAATGAGCAGTTCTTC,CASSLFSGGNEQFF
-,TRBV10-3,-,TRBJ2-3,TGTGCCATCAGTGAGGGGAGGGGGTATACAGATACGCAGTATTTT,CAISEGRGYTDTQYF
TRBD1,TRBV24-1,few,TRBJ1-5,TGTGCCACCAGCCAGACAGGGGTACAGCCCCAGCATTTT,CATSQTGVQPQHF
TRBD2,TRBV10-1,once,TRBJ2-1,TGCGCCAGCAAGAAGCGGGAGGGGTCCTACAATGAGCAGTTCTTC,CASKKREGSYNEQFF
TRBD2,TRBV3-1/TRBV3-2,-,TRBJ2-7,TGTGCCAGCAGTTTCCAGGGAGGGGCAACGTACGAGCAGTACTTC,CASSFQGGATYEQYF
TRBD2,TRBV20-1,-,TRBJ2-3,TGCAGTGCTAGTAGGGGCGGGAGGGCCACCGGCACAGATACGCAGTATTTT,CSASRGGRATGTDTQYF
-,TRBV29-1,-,TRBJ1-1,TGCAGCGTTCGTGACATTGAGCCTGAAGCTTTCTTT,CSVRDIEPEAFF
-,TRBV24-1,-,TRBJ2-1,TGTGCCACCAGTGACCCCTCTGGACAGCTATACAATGAACAGTTCTTC,CATSDPSGQLYNEQFF
-,TRBV19,-,TRBJ2-7,TGTGCCAGCTCGGGACTCGTCTCCTACGAGCAGTACTTC,CASSGLVSYEQYF
TRBD2,TRBV27,-,TRBJ2-1,TGTGCCAGCAGTTTTGGACTAGCGGGAGGGAATGAGCAGTTCTTC,CASSFGLAGGNEQFF
-,TRBV19,-,TRBJ2-3,TGTGCCAGTAGTATAGCCGGGGCAGCGGGTAGCACAGATACGCAGTATTTT,CASSIAGAAGSTDTQYF
-,TRBV5-1,-,TRBJ2-7,TGCGCCAGCAGCATCAACCGGGACACAGCCGCCTACGAGCAGTACTTC,CASSINRDTAAYEQYF
TRBD1,TRBV7-9,-,TRBJ1-1,TGTGCCAGCAGGCCAGGGGGCGGAACTGAAGCTTTCTTT,CASRPGGGTEAFF
TRBD1,TRBV5-5,-,TRBJ1-4,TGTGCCAGCAGCTCCCTGGGGGGACAGACTAATGAAAAACTGTTTTTT,CASSSLGGQTNEKLFF
TRBD2,TRBV9,-,TRBJ2-1,TGTGCCAGCAGCGCTTCGACTAGCGGGAGTTCCAATGAGCAGTTCTTC,CASSASTSGSSNEQFF
-,TRBV19,-,TRBJ2-1,TGTGCCAGTAGTATAGAAGCGATCTCCTACAATGAGCAGTTCTTC,CASSIEAISYNEQFF
TRBD2,TRBV4-1,-,TRBJ2-1,TGCGCCAGCAGCCAAGCCGGAGGACTAGCGGGAGGGAGCTCCTACAATGAGCAGTTCTTC,CASSQAGGLAGGSSYNEQFF
-,TRBV6-5,-,TRBJ2-1,TGTGCCAGCAGTTACTCGAAAGCAGGGGGGTACAATGAGCAGTTCTTC,CASSYSKAGGYNEQFF
-,TRBV2,-,TRBJ2-5,TGTGCCAGCAGTGTGTCCGGGGAGACCCAGTACTTC,CASSVSGETQYF
TRBD1,TRBV6-1,-,TRBJ2-1,TGTGCCAGCAGTGAAGTACCCACCGGGACAGGGGGTCCAACCAATGAGCAGTTCTTC,CASSEVPTGTGGPTNEQFF
TRBD2,TRBV3-1/TRBV3-2,-,TRBJ2-1,TGTGCCAGCAGCCAAGCTGCACTAGCGGGAACGGGGGAGCAGTTCTTC,CASSQAALAGTGEQFF
TRBD2,TRBV4-2,-,TRBJ2-7,TGTGCCAGCAGCCAGAACACCGGGACTAGCAACGAGCAGTACTTC,CASSQNTGTSNEQYF
-,TRBV7-6,few,TRBJ2-7,TGTGCCAGCAGTTATAAGGTGTCCGGCGTACAGTACGAGCAGTACTTC,CASSYKVSGVQYEQYF
-,TRBV28,once,TRBJ2-1,TGTGCCAGCAGCCCACTAAACCCCCCCAATGAGCAGTTCTTC,CASSPLNPPNEQFF
-,TRBV19,few,TRBJ1-5,TGTGCCACCTCGAGACAAGACCTTTATAGCAATCAGCCCCAGCATTTT,CATSRQDLYSNQPQHF
TRBD1,TRBV30,-,TRBJ1-2,TGTGCCTGGAGTGTACGGGACAGGGTAATAGGTGGCTACACCTTC,CAWSVRDRVIGGYTF
-,TRBV6-5,-,TRBJ2-2,TGTGCCAGCAGAGCCACCGGGGAGCTGTTTTTT,CASRATGELFF